One and the same sample provided the 14 T cell receptor beta chains below, sequenced in a study of radiation and T cells in renal cell carcinoma. Noted time point: blood 2 weeks post-SBRT. Treatment specified: 15 Gy SBRT to primary tumor, nephrectomy 4 weeks later. Assay: immunoSEQ multiplex PCR; the TCRdb copy retains only in-frame clones and omits some. The repertoire holds 100,000 to 150,000 clones, with 81% as singletons. The sample was blood, taken from a patient whose treatment included radiotherapy and nephrectomy. The receptor set was obtained from a woman aged 60-75 years with renal cell carcinoma.

The chain recombines TRBV6-6 with TRBJ1-2; unclear D gene. Germline V gene sequence: CDR1 MNHNY, CDR2 SVGAGI (reference sequence). V lost 5 bases to trimming and J lost 3 bases, with 10 bases between them. The CDR3 contains 13 residues. Here the CDR3 reads CASSLDGDYGYTF. In nucleotides, the CDR3 is TGTGCCAGCAGTCTGGACGGAGACTATGGCTACACCTTC.

The rearrangement uses TRBV10-1 and TRBJ2-2, with a possible D match to TRBD1 (5 bases). Per the germline V gene, CDR1 is WNHNN and CDR2 is SYGVQD (reference sequence). The V end was cut by 6 bases, the J end by 1 base, with 9 bases between. The CDR3 has 14 residues. CDR3 sequence reads: CASSPGQNTGELFF. CDR3 sequence (DNA): TGCGCCAGCAGCCCTGGACAGAACACCGGGGAGCTGTTTTTT.

V gene TRBV5-1 combines with J gene TRBJ2-5; possible D gene TRBD1, 5 bases. CDR1 and CDR2 (germline): SGHRS, YFSETQ. The V end was cut by 6 bases, the J end by 4 bases, with 13 bases between. The CDR3 is 13 residues long. CDR3 amino acids: CASIQGVGETQYF. The CDR3 DNA is TGCGCCAGCATTCAAGGGGTTGGAGAGACCCAGTACTTC.

V gene TRBV19 combines with J gene TRBJ1-2; 10 nucleotides line up with TRBD1. The CDR3 length is 13 residues. Unmatched junction bases numbered 8, after V lost 5 bases and J lost 11 bases. Germline loops: CDR1 LNHDA, CDR2 SQIVND (reference sequence). The DNA of the CDR3 is TGTGCCAGTAGTCTCGACAGGGGGCGAGAATACACCTTC. Its translation is CASSLDRGREYTF.

The J gene is TRBJ1-5, the V gene TRBV28; no definite D call. Germline V lookup: CDR1 MDHEN, CDR2 SYDVKM. The CDR3 consists of 15 residues. V was trimmed by 5 bases and J by 1 base, leaving 12 bases between them. The CDR3 nucleotides read TGTGCCAGCAGTCTCCCTGGGCAGAGCAATCAGCCCCAGCATTTT. Translating it yields CASSLPGQSNQPQHF.

This chain uses TRBV11-3 with TRBJ1-5, with D maybe TRBD1 (6 bases). V was cut by 4 bases and J by 0 bases, with 13 bases left in between. Germline CDR1 is SGHNT and CDR2 is YENEEA. This CDR3 has 16 residues. CDR3 nucleotide sequence: TGTGCCAGCAGCTGGGGGGGACACTTTAGCAATCAGCCCCAGCATTTT. Translation: CASSWGGHFSNQPQHF.

The V and J genes are TRBV29-1 and TRBJ1-2, with D perhaps matching TRBD1 (6 bases). CDR3 length: 14 residues. The germline V gene encodes CDR1 SQVTM and CDR2 ANQGSEA. Trimming cost V 3 bases and J 0 bases, with 11 bases left between them. The CDR3 DNA reads as TGCAGCGTTGAGAACAGGGTCTCTAACTATGGCTACACCTTC. This gives the protein CSVENRVSNYGYTF.

The J gene is TRBJ2-5, the V gene TRBV13; D possibly matches TRBD1 or TRBD2 (6 bases each). The germline V gene has CDR1 PRHDT and CDR2 FYEKMQ (reference sequence). Between the trimmed V and J ends, which lost 4 bases and 2 bases, there was a span of 23 bases. The length of the CDR3 is 18 residues. CDR3 in amino acids: CASSSLVDGGRPQETQYF. The DNA for the CDR3 is TGTGCCAGCAGCTCCTTGGTCGACGGGGGCAGACCTCAAGAGACCCAGTACTTC.

This chain connects TRBV28 to TRBJ1-4; the D is unclear. This CDR3 contains 12 residues. V was shortened by 6 bases and J by 4 bases, with 6 bases between the two germline ends. Germline V gene data show CDR1 as MDHEN and CDR2 as SYDVKM. The CDR3 nucleotides read TGTGCCAGCAGACCGATTAATGAAAAACTGTTTTTT. Its protein is CASRPINEKLFF. Drawing the rest from reference TRBV28 and TRBJ1-4, the complete variable domain is DVKVTQSSRYLVKRTGEKVFLECVQDMDHENMFWYRQDPGLGLRLIYFSYDVKMKEKGDIPEGYSVSREKKERFSLILESASTNQTSMYLCASRPINEKLFFGSGTQLSVL.

The chain joins TRBV5-5 to TRBJ2-1; 8 bases agree with TRBD1. V shed 4 bases and J 0 bases; nucleotides not matched to a gene: 6. The CDR3 covers 16 residues. CDR1 and CDR2 from the germline V gene are SGHKS and YYEKEE (reference sequence). This CDR3 reads CASSRGTGTSYNEQFF. The CDR3 DNA sequence: TGTGCCAGCAGCAGGGGGACAGGTACCTCCTACAATGAGCAGTTCTTC.

The chain uses TRBV14 and TRBJ2-1; D may be TRBD1 (5 bases). Trimming took off 0 bases at V and 7 bases at J, with 19 bases between the two ends. Germline lookup yields CDR1 SGHDN and CDR2 FVKESK. This CDR3 comprises 17 residues. CDR3 residues: CASSQDGSVGARNEQFF. As DNA, the CDR3 is TGTGCCAGCAGCCAAGATGGATCCGTTGGGGCCCGGAATGAGCAGTTCTTC.

The CDR3 reads CASSQGAGEKLFF. CDR3 in DNA: TGTGCCAGTTCACAGGGGGCAGGTGAAAAACTGTTTTTT. J is TRBJ1-4 and V is TRBV19, with TRBD1 matching 9 bases. The CDR3 length is 13 residues. CDR1 is LNHDA, CDR2 SQIVND, per germline (reference sequence). Trimming at V came to 8 bases and at J to 7 bases, leaving 5 bases not matched to a gene. Full variable domain (rest looked up from reference TRBV19 and TRBJ1-4): DGGITQSPKYLFRKEGQNVTLSCEQNLNHDAMYWYRQDPGQGLRLIYYSQIVNDFQKGDIAEGYSVSREKKESFPLTVTSAQKNPTAFYLCASSQGAGEKLFFGSGTQLSVL.

The chain recombines TRBV5-6 with TRBJ1-4; D is unresolved. This CDR3 has 13 residues. Per the germline V gene, CDR1 is SGHDT and CDR2 is YYEEEE. V lost 3 bases and J lost 0, with 3 bases in between. The CDR3 sequence is CASSSATNEKLFF. CDR3 DNA: TGTGCCAGCAGCTCCGCAACTAATGAAAAACTGTTTTTT.

A few counts support this clone. The V gene is TRBV5-8, the J gene TRBJ2-1; D is uncertain. The CDR3 consists of 15 residues. CDR1 SGHTS and CDR2 YDEGEE come from the germline V gene. The V and J ends lost 4 bases and 3 bases respectively, with 14 bases between them. The CDR3 nucleotides are TGTGCCAGCAGCCCGGACCTCAAAATCTACAATGAGCAGTTCTTC. It encodes CASSPDLKIYNEQFF.